This is a list of T cell receptor beta chains from one sample in a study of T cell changes during pregnancy in multiple sclerosis. Profiling relied on immunoSEQ multiplex PCR, and the TCRdb table lists in-frame clones only, not all of them. The repertoire holds about 55,000 clones, with around 94% as singletons. The source material was CD8+ T cells from peripheral blood mononuclear cells, sampled in the third trimester of pregnancy. The receptor set was obtained from a female donor with multiple sclerosis, enrolled in a pregnancy study. Each CDR3 is given with its conserved first and last residue. The D gene is left open where the match is weak. The size of a clone is reported for some rows only, either as once, few or many, or as a class for expanded clones.

J gene: TRBJ2-7
D gene: .
clone size: .
V gene: TRBV11-1
CDR3 DNA: TGTGCCAGCAGCTTTGCCGACAGGAGCTCCTACGAGCAGTACTTC
CDR3 protein: CASSFADRSSYEQYF

J gene: TRBJ2-7
D gene: TRBD1
clone size: once
V gene: TRBV6-5
CDR3 DNA: TGTGCCAGCAGTTACGGGCAGGGGGCCGACGAGCAGTACTTC
CDR3 protein: CASSYGQGADEQYF

J gene: TRBJ2-7
D gene: .
clone size: once
V gene: TRBV4-2
CDR3 DNA: TGTGCCAGCAGCCCGCGGGATAGCCACGAGCAGTACTTC
CDR3 protein: CASSPRDSHEQYF

J gene: TRBJ1-4
D gene: .
clone size: .
V gene: TRBV4-1
CDR3 DNA: TGCGCCAGCAGCCAAGCCAGGTCCCAGGAAAAACTGTTTTTT
CDR3 protein: CASSQARSQEKLFF

J gene: TRBJ2-1
D gene: .
clone size: .
V gene: TRBV27
CDR3 DNA: TGTGCCAGCAGTTTAGGCGGTAGTCCTGAGCAGTTCTTC
CDR3 protein: CASSLGGSPEQFF

J gene: TRBJ2-7
D gene: TRBD2
clone size: .
V gene: TRBV11-3
CDR3 DNA: TGTGCCAGCAGCTTTAGCGGGAGGGGTAACTACGAGCAGTACTTC
CDR3 protein: CASSFSGRGNYEQYF

J gene: TRBJ1-1
D gene: .
clone size: few
V gene: TRBV14
CDR3 DNA: TGTGCCAGCAGCCAAAGAGGTGGTGGTACTGAAGCTTTCTTT
CDR3 protein: CASSQRGGGTEAFF

J gene: TRBJ2-7
D gene: TRBD1
clone size: .
V gene: TRBV15
CDR3 DNA: TGTGCCACCAGCAGAGATAAGACAGGGGGTTTCTACGAGCAGTACTTC
CDR3 protein: CATSRDKTGGFYEQYF

J gene: TRBJ1-1
D gene: .
clone size: .
V gene: TRBV11-2
CDR3 DNA: TGTGCCAGCAGCTTATTAGGAGTACGGACTGAAGCTTTCTTT
CDR3 protein: CASSLLGVRTEAFF

J gene: TRBJ2-1
D gene: TRBD2
clone size: .
V gene: TRBV5-1
CDR3 DNA: TGCGCCAGCAGCACGGGACTAGCGGGAGTCGGGAATGAGCAGTTCTTC
CDR3 protein: CASSTGLAGVGNEQFF

J gene: TRBJ2-6
D gene: .
clone size: .
V gene: TRBV6-4
CDR3 DNA: TGTGCCAGCAGTGACTCGAGCGGGTCTGGGGCCAACGTCCTGACTTTC
CDR3 protein: CASSDSSGSGANVLTF

J gene: TRBJ1-1
D gene: TRBD1
clone size: once
V gene: TRBV5-6
CDR3 DNA: TGTGCCAGCAGCTTGGGGGGACAGGGTGGTGAAGCTTTCTTT
CDR3 protein: CASSLGGQGGEAFF

J gene: TRBJ2-7
D gene: TRBD2
clone size: .
V gene: TRBV7-2
CDR3 DNA: TGTGCCAGCACCGGACTTAGCGGGAGGGCCGGCTACGAGCAGTACTTC
CDR3 protein: CASTGLSGRAGYEQYF

J gene: TRBJ2-3
D gene: .
clone size: .
V gene: TRBV7-8
CDR3 DNA: TGTGCCAGCAGCTCGGGATCTTACACAGATACGCAGTATTTT
CDR3 protein: CASSSGSYTDTQYF

J gene: TRBJ1-5
D gene: TRBD1
clone size: once
V gene: TRBV2
CDR3 DNA: TGTGCCAGCAGTGGTCCGGAGGACAGGGCGAATCAGCCCCAGCATTTT
CDR3 protein: CASSGPEDRANQPQHF

J gene: TRBJ2-7
D gene: TRBD2
clone size: .
V gene: TRBV5-1
CDR3 DNA: TGCGCCAGCAGCTTTAGCGGGGAGGCCCACCCTTGTTTTAACGAGCAGTACTTC
CDR3 protein: CASSFSGEAHPCFNEQYF

J gene: TRBJ2-7
D gene: TRBD2
clone size: .
V gene: TRBV4-2
CDR3 DNA: TGTGCCAGCAGCCCTTCCGGGACTAGCGGGAGCTCCTACGAGCAGTACTTC
CDR3 protein: CASSPSGTSGSSYEQYF

J gene: TRBJ2-3
D gene: TRBD1
clone size: .
V gene: TRBV9
CDR3 DNA: TGTGCCAGCAGCGAGAACCGGGACAGTGGTACTGAAGATACGCAGTATTTT
CDR3 protein: CASSENRDSGTEDTQYF

J gene: TRBJ1-2
D gene: TRBD1
clone size: .
V gene: TRBV6-5
CDR3 DNA: TGTGCCAGCAGTTACCAGGACAGGGAGATTTCTGGCTACACCTTC
CDR3 protein: CASSYQDREISGYTF

J gene: TRBJ1-2
D gene: .
clone size: .
V gene: TRBV12-5
CDR3 DNA: TGTGCTAGTGGTACGGGGGTTGGAAACTATGGCTACACCTTC
CDR3 protein: CASGTGVGNYGYTF

J gene: TRBJ2-1
D gene: .
clone size: .
V gene: TRBV7-9
CDR3 DNA: TGTGCCAGCAGCTCCGCTTTGGAGGCTGAGCAGTTCTTC
CDR3 protein: CASSSALEAEQFF

J gene: TRBJ2-1
D gene: .
clone size: .
V gene: TRBV6-6
CDR3 DNA: TGTGCCAGCAGTTACGTTGAGGGGAGGACCAATGAGCAGTTCTTC
CDR3 protein: CASSYVEGRTNEQFF

J gene: TRBJ2-7
D gene: TRBD1
clone size: .
V gene: TRBV5-5
CDR3 DNA: TGTGCCAGCAGCTCCCCGGGACAGACCTACGAGCAGTACTTC
CDR3 protein: CASSSPGQTYEQYF

J gene: TRBJ2-1
D gene: TRBD2
clone size: medium-sized
V gene: TRBV4-2
CDR3 DNA: TGTGCCAGCAGCCAAGAAGCTAGCGGCAGCTCCTACAATGAGCAGTTCTTC
CDR3 protein: CASSQEASGSSYNEQFF

J gene: TRBJ2-7
D gene: TRBD2
clone size: .
V gene: TRBV28
CDR3 DNA: TGTGCCAGCACAGAACTAGCGCTCTCCTACGAGCAGTACTTC
CDR3 protein: CASTELALSYEQYF

J gene: TRBJ2-1
D gene: TRBD1
clone size: .
V gene: TRBV27
CDR3 DNA: TGTGCCAGCAGTATCAACAGGGGCGATGAGCAGTTCTTC
CDR3 protein: CASSINRGDEQFF

J gene: TRBJ2-2
D gene: .
clone size: .
V gene: TRBV5-1
CDR3 DNA: TGCGCCAGCTCCTGGAGCACCGGGGAGCTGTTTTTT
CDR3 protein: CASSWSTGELFF

J gene: TRBJ2-4
D gene: .
clone size: .
V gene: TRBV29-1
CDR3 DNA: TGCAGCGTCTACAGGGACGCCAAAAACATTCAGTACTTC
CDR3 protein: CSVYRDAKNIQYF

J gene: TRBJ2-3
D gene: TRBD2
clone size: .
V gene: TRBV7-3
CDR3 DNA: TGTGCCAGCAGCGTATTTCCTAGCGGTCAGGCAGATACGCAGTATTTT
CDR3 protein: CASSVFPSGQADTQYF

J gene: TRBJ2-5
D gene: TRBD1
clone size: once
V gene: TRBV9
CDR3 DNA: TGTGCCAGCAGCGTAGGTGGGACAGGGGGCCTAGAGACCCAGTACTTC
CDR3 protein: CASSVGGTGGLETQYF

J gene: TRBJ1-1
D gene: .
clone size: .
V gene: TRBV10-3
CDR3 DNA: TGTGCCATCAATCGGGGTATGAACACTGAAGCTTTCTTT
CDR3 protein: CAINRGMNTEAFF

J gene: TRBJ2-3
D gene: .
clone size: .
V gene: TRBV27
CDR3 DNA: TGTGCCAGCAGTTCGGAGACAGATACGCAGTATTTT
CDR3 protein: CASSSETDTQYF

J gene: TRBJ2-3
D gene: TRBD2
clone size: .
V gene: TRBV5-1
CDR3 DNA: TGCGCCAGCTCGAGGGAGGGCCCCTCCACAGATACGCAGTATTTT
CDR3 protein: CASSREGPSTDTQYF

J gene: TRBJ2-7
D gene: .
clone size: .
V gene: TRBV5-1
CDR3 DNA: TGCGCCAGCAGCAGGTACAGTGACCCGACCGAGCAGTACTTC
CDR3 protein: CASSRYSDPTEQYF

J gene: TRBJ1-2
D gene: .
clone size: .
V gene: TRBV6-5
CDR3 DNA: TGTGCCAGCAGCCCCGGGGTCTATGGCTACACCTTC
CDR3 protein: CASSPGVYGYTF

J gene: TRBJ2-7
D gene: .
clone size: .
V gene: TRBV11-3
CDR3 DNA: TGTGCCAGCAGTCCCAGGGAAACCTACGAGCAGTACTTC
CDR3 protein: CASSPRETYEQYF

J gene: TRBJ2-7
D gene: TRBD1
clone size: .
V gene: TRBV29-1
CDR3 DNA: TGCAGCGTTGTCTCCCGGGACAGGGAGGCCTACGAGCAGTACTTC
CDR3 protein: CSVVSRDREAYEQYF